The rows below give T cell receptor beta chains drawn from one sample of a study of Graves' ophthalmopathy and Graves' hyperthyroidism. TCRdb called the multiplex PCR reads again in MiXCR, with one record for every CDR3 protein. This repertoire shows 680,000 or so distinct CDR3 sequences, 20% to 25% found once; its top ten account for 7.1%. The sequencing input was peripheral blood. These receptors were obtained from a woman aged 18-29 years with stable Graves' hyperthyroidism. Some clones in this sample may be carry-over from other donors' samples. CDR3s include the opening cysteine and the closing phenylalanine or tryptophan. Each record gives: CDR3 length, clone size, D gene, V gene, J gene, CDR3 protein, CDR3 DNA. D genes are given only for firm matches. The size field is filled for only some rows; it gives once, few, many or a size class.

CDR3 length: 12
clone size: many
D gene: .
V gene: TRBV30
J gene: TRBJ2-5
CDR3 protein: CAYARVRETQYF
CDR3 DNA: TGTGCCTACGCTAGGGTCAGGGAGACCCAGTACTTC

CDR3 length: 14
clone size: .
D gene: TRBD2
V gene: TRBV20-1
J gene: TRBJ2-7
CDR3 protein: CSARVDGRCYEQYF
CDR3 DNA: TGCAGTGCTAGAGTTGACGGGAGGTGCTACGAGCAGTACTTC

CDR3 length: 15
clone size: many
D gene: TRBD1
V gene: TRBV10-3
J gene: TRBJ1-1
CDR3 protein: CAISEGGQAITEAFF
CDR3 DNA: TGTGCCATCAGTGAGGGGGGACAGGCAATCACTGAAGCTTTCTTT

CDR3 length: 16
clone size: .
D gene: TRBD2
V gene: TRBV4-2
J gene: TRBJ2-3
CDR3 protein: CASSNARTSVTDTQYF
CDR3 DNA: TGTGCCAGCAGCAACGCCAGGACTAGCGTTACAGATACGCAGTATTTT

CDR3 length: 16
clone size: .
D gene: TRBD1
V gene: TRBV6-1
J gene: TRBJ1-1
CDR3 protein: CASSHGGTGGLTEAFF
CDR3 DNA: TGTGCCAGCAGCCACGGGGGGACAGGGGGTTTAACTGAAGCTTTCTTT

CDR3 length: 18
clone size: .
D gene: .
V gene: TRBV4-1
J gene: TRBJ2-6
CDR3 protein: CASSQDGQALSGANVLTF
CDR3 DNA: TGCGCCAGCAGCCAAGACGGCCAGGCACTCTCTGGGGCCAACGTCCTGACTTTC

CDR3 length: 13
clone size: .
D gene: .
V gene: TRBV10-3
J gene: TRBJ2-2
CDR3 protein: CAISDTPDGDLFF
CDR3 DNA: TGTGCCATCAGTGATACGCCCGACGGGGATCTGTTTTTT

CDR3 length: 12
clone size: many
D gene: .
V gene: TRBV20-1
J gene: TRBJ1-5
CDR3 protein: CSGTGDSQPQHF
CDR3 DNA: TGCAGTGGGACCGGTGATAGTCAGCCCCAGCATTTT

CDR3 length: 14
clone size: many
D gene: TRBD2
V gene: TRBV2
J gene: TRBJ2-7
CDR3 protein: CASNTSGGPYEQYF
CDR3 DNA: TGTGCCAGCAATACTTCGGGGGGGCCTTACGAGCAGTACTTC

CDR3 length: 19
clone size: many
D gene: .
V gene: TRBV11-1
J gene: TRBJ2-6
CDR3 protein: CASSLVGLGAESGANVLTF
CDR3 DNA: TGTGCCAGCAGCTTAGTCGGGTTGGGGGCCGAATCTGGGGCCAACGTCCTGACTTTC

CDR3 length: 14
clone size: once
D gene: .
V gene: TRBV28
J gene: TRBJ2-5
CDR3 protein: CASSPRGRWETQYF
CDR3 DNA: TGTGCCAGCAGTCCCAGGGGAAGATGGGAGACCCAGTACTTC

CDR3 length: 15
clone size: many
D gene: TRBD1
V gene: TRBV2
J gene: TRBJ1-2
CDR3 protein: CASTGTGGASYGYTF
CDR3 DNA: TGTGCCAGCACCGGGACAGGGGGCGCGAGCTATGGCTACACCTTC

CDR3 length: 15
clone size: many
D gene: .
V gene: TRBV12-3/TRBV12-4
J gene: TRBJ1-1
CDR3 protein: CASNVGAGRYTEAFF
CDR3 DNA: TGTGCCAGCAACGTAGGGGCAGGAAGGTACACTGAAGCTTTCTTT

CDR3 length: 16
clone size: many
D gene: .
V gene: TRBV12-3/TRBV12-4
J gene: TRBJ1-6
CDR3 protein: CASSPPGSSYNSPLHF
CDR3 DNA: TGTGCCAGCAGCCCGCCGGGAAGCTCCTATAATTCACCCCTCCACTTT

CDR3 length: 13
clone size: many
D gene: .
V gene: TRBV4-2
J gene: TRBJ1-2
CDR3 protein: CASSQVASIGYTF
CDR3 DNA: TGTGCCAGCAGCCAAGTTGCGTCGATTGGCTACACCTTC

CDR3 length: 13
clone size: .
D gene: TRBD1
V gene: TRBV6-1
J gene: TRBJ1-1
CDR3 protein: CASIRIRGAEAFF
CDR3 DNA: TGTGCCAGCATTCGGATCAGGGGGGCTGAAGCTTTCTTT

CDR3 length: 13
clone size: few
D gene: .
V gene: TRBV7-2
J gene: TRBJ1-1
CDR3 protein: CASSFRRGDEAFF
CDR3 DNA: TGTGCCAGCAGCTTTAGGCGGGGGGATGAAGCTTTCTTT

CDR3 length: 13
clone size: many
D gene: .
V gene: TRBV6-5
J gene: TRBJ1-1
CDR3 protein: CASSLLPAAPVVF
CDR3 DNA: TGTGCCAGCAGTTTACTGCCGGCTGCTCCGGTCGTCTTT

CDR3 length: 16
clone size: .
D gene: TRBD2
V gene: TRBV6-5
J gene: TRBJ2-3
CDR3 protein: CASSYFSGRDTDTQYF
CDR3 DNA: TGTGCCAGCAGTTACTTTAGCGGGAGGGACACAGATACGCAGTATTTT

CDR3 length: 14
clone size: few
D gene: .
V gene: TRBV7-9
J gene: TRBJ1-2
CDR3 protein: CASSSVTANYGYTF
CDR3 DNA: TGTGCCAGCAGCTCCGTGACGGCTAACTATGGCTACACCTTC

CDR3 length: 15
clone size: many
D gene: .
V gene: TRBV10-3
J gene: TRBJ1-5
CDR3 protein: CATADGPGGNQPQHF
CDR3 DNA: TGTGCCACCGCGGACGGCCCCGGAGGCAATCAGCCCCAGCATTTT

CDR3 length: 14
clone size: .
D gene: TRBD2
V gene: TRBV6-1
J gene: TRBJ2-1
CDR3 protein: CASSEDVGTNEKFF
CDR3 DNA: TGTGCCAGCAGTGAAGACGTCGGGACTAATGAGAAGTTCTTC

CDR3 length: 16
clone size: many
D gene: .
V gene: TRBV28
J gene: TRBJ1-2
CDR3 protein: CASSLGTSGMLWGYTF
CDR3 DNA: TGTGCCAGCAGTTTGGGGACGTCCGGGATGCTCTGGGGCTACACCTTC

CDR3 length: 14
clone size: many
D gene: TRBD1
V gene: TRBV27
J gene: TRBJ2-7
CDR3 protein: CASSPLDRVHEQYF
CDR3 DNA: TGTGCCAGCAGTCCCTTGGACAGGGTTCACGAGCAGTACTTC

CDR3 length: 17
clone size: many
D gene: .
V gene: TRBV6-5
J gene: TRBJ2-6
CDR3 protein: CASSYGVQISGANVLTF
CDR3 DNA: TGTGCCAGCAGTTACGGAGTGCAGATCTCTGGGGCCAACGTCCTGACTTTC